This T cell receptor (beta chain) derives from a study of cytomegalovirus exposure and HLA in healthy donors. In the study overall: Per a later analysis, the 550 to 850 first-cohort and 110 or so validation repertoires shared one platform.

The method was immunoSEQ multiplex PCR; TCRdb's version includes in-frame clones alone and lacks a portion of them. This table holds 55,000 to 75,000 clones, about 94% found once. The CDR3 runs to 15 residues. Trimming removed 1 base at V and 4 bases at J, with 13 bases between. In germline, CDR1 is SGHDN, CDR2 FVKESK. Notes on this clone: Antigen unknown.

Overall study results and limits: Testing in vitro showed a few CMV-associated chains specific for CMV antigens. The investigators catalogued under 200 TCR beta chains as cytomegalovirus-associated.

Sequencing used PBMCs. This chain uses TRBV14 with TRBJ2-5; D is perhaps TRBD2 (5 bases). This TCR was recovered from a man between 18 and 29 years old in good health and CMV-seropositive. Written as DNA, the CDR3 is TGTGCCAGCAGCCAAGGATCTGCGCGGGTAGAGACCCAGTACTTC. Its protein is CASSQGSARVETQYF.